The 31 T cell receptor beta chains in this list originate from one sample, sequenced in a study of blood T cell repertoires in COVID-19. Clones were sequenced by immunoSEQ multiplex PCR, and TCRdb holds only the in-frame ones, with some missing. The profile shows approximately 200,000 clones, roughly 80% of them singletons. Material: peripheral blood. The receptor source for this set is a woman aged 55 to 70 who had recovered from COVID-19.

The chain carries TRBV25-1 and TRBJ1-4, with a weak D call TRBD1 (5 bases). This CDR3 comprises 14 residues. Germline lookup yields CDR1 MGHDK and CDR2 SYGVNS. With 7 bases removed from V and 5 bases from J, the gap between germline ends came to 14 bases. CDR3 coding DNA: TGTGCCAGCACCGAGCAGGGTTTCAATGAAAAACTGTTTTTT. Its protein product is CASTEQGFNEKLFF.

The rearrangement uses TRBV2 and TRBJ1-2; 8 nucleotides line up with TRBD1. Looked up from germline, CDR1 is SNHLY and CDR2 is FYNNEI. CDR3 length equals 13 residues. V lost 2 bases and J lost 4; bases outside the gene matches: 0. The CDR3 here is CASSETGGYGYTF. The CDR3 nucleotides read TGTGCCAGCAGTGAAACAGGGGGCTATGGCTACACCTTC.

V gene TRBV5-1 combines with J gene TRBJ2-2; D is perhaps TRBD2 (5 bases). With 0 bases removed from V and 2 bases from J, the gap between germline ends came to 8 bases. This CDR3 has 15 amino acids. Germline values: CDR1 SGHRS, CDR2 YFSETQ. CDR3 DNA: TGCGCCAGCAGCTTGGAAGGACTTAACACCGGGGAGCTGTTTTTT. This encodes CASSLEGLNTGELFF.

The J gene is TRBJ1-2, the V gene TRBV7-9; the D gene is possibly TRBD1 (5 bases). The CDR3 consists of 15 residues. Deletions cut 7 bases from V and 6 bases from J, with 21 bases between. Per germline, CDR1 SEHNR and CDR2 FQNEAQ (reference sequence). In DNA form, the CDR3 reads TGTGCCAGCACCCAAACCGGGACGGGAGTTGATGGCTACACCTTC. It yields the protein CASTQTGTGVDGYTF.

The genes are TRBV3-1 (or the pseudogene TRBV3-2) and TRBJ1-2; 7 nucleotides match TRBD1. Germline-derived CDR1 and CDR2 are LGHDT and YNNKEL (reference sequence). The CDR3 consists of 14 residues. The J segment lost 4 bases and the V segment lost 3 bases, leaving 5 bases of the junction unmatched. CDR3 amino acids: CASSQTGLSYGYTF. The CDR3, as DNA: TGTGCCAGCAGCCAGACAGGGCTTAGCTATGGCTACACCTTC.

This clone appeared a few times. The chain has TRBV19 and TRBJ2-7; 9 bases line up with TRBD1. Germline V gene data show CDR1 as LNHDA and CDR2 as SQIVND (reference sequence). This CDR3 comprises 15 residues. J gave up 2 bases and V 5 bases, and 7 bases lay outside the gene matches. CDR3 in amino acids: CASSSPGQGTYEQYF. The DNA of the CDR3 is TGTGCCAGTAGTTCCCCAGGACAGGGGACCTACGAGCAGTACTTC.

The rearrangement joins TRBV10-2 to TRBJ1-2, with 8 bases aligning to TRBD1. The CDR3 consists of 15 residues. CDR1 is WSHSY and CDR2 is SAAADI in the germline V gene. The V and J ends lost 5 bases and 2 bases, in that order; junction bases with no gene match: 7. CDR3 protein: CASSQNRGSNYGYTF. CDR3 nucleotides: TGCGCCAGCAGTCAGAACAGGGGGTCCAACTATGGCTACACCTTC.

The rearrangement joins TRBV2 to TRBJ1-6; D possibly corresponds to TRBD1 (5 bases). The CDR3 covers 15 residues. V lost 5 bases and J lost 6, with 14 bases in between. Germline assignment: CDR1 SNHLY and CDR2 FYNNEI. CDR3 nucleotide sequence: TGTGCCAGCAGTCTAATGGACATATCTAATTCACCCCTCCACTTT. Protein: CASSLMDISNSPLHF.

On this clone: Additional DNA sequences in this sample encode the identical CDR3. This chain joins TRBV13 and TRBJ2-5, with a weak D call TRBD1 (6 bases). V lost 0 bases to trimming and J lost 5 bases, with 7 bases between them. The germline V gene encodes CDR1 PRHDT and CDR2 FYEKMQ (reference sequence). The CDR3 sequence is 13 residues long. CDR3 coding DNA: TGTGCCAGCAGCTTAGGGAGGGGGGAGACCCAGTACTTC. This translates into CASSLGRGETQYF.

The genes are TRBV7-9 and TRBJ1-3; 11 bases agree with TRBD1. This CDR3 contains 18 residues. After removal of 5 bases from V and 3 bases from J, the junction contained 12 bases not matched to a gene. Germline V gene lookup returns CDR1 SEHNR and CDR2 FQNEAQ (reference sequence). CDR3 loop: CASSPRPGQGVRGNTIYF. For the CDR3, the DNA is TGTGCCAGCAGCCCAAGACCGGGACAGGGGGTTCGTGGAAACACCATATATTTT. Complete variable domain (other parts from reference TRBV7-9 and TRBJ1-3): DTGVSQNPRHKITKRGQNVTFRCDPISEHNRLYWYRQTLGQGPEFLTYFQNEAQLEKSRLLSDRFSAERPKGSFSTLEIQRTEQGDSAMYLCASSPRPGQGVRGNTIYFGEGSWLTVV.

The CDR3 DNA sequence: TGTGCCAGCAGCTTATTACGCGGAGAAAACACCGGGGAGCTGTTTTTT. Translated: CASSLLRGENTGELFF. The chain joins TRBV7-8 to TRBJ2-2; D gene ambiguous. The germline CDR1 and CDR2 sequences are SGHVS and FQNEAQ. Trimming left V 2 bases short and J 2 bases short, with 12 bases between. The CDR3 spans 16 residues.

This chain links TRBV5-4 with TRBJ1-5; TRBD1 agrees at 8 bases. The J segment lost 9 bases and the V segment lost 3 bases, leaving 8 bases of the junction unmatched. This CDR3 has 14 amino acids. Germline V CDR1 and CDR2: SGHNT, YYREEE (reference sequence). The CDR3 region has the DNA TGTGCCAGCAGCTCCGGGACAGGATCGCGGCCCCAGCATTTT. Translating it yields CASSSGTGSRPQHF. Drawing the rest from reference TRBV5-4 and TRBJ1-5, the complete variable domain is ETGVTQSPTHLIKTRGQQVTLRCSSQSGHNTVSWYQQALGQGPQFIFQYYREEENGRGNFPPRFSGLQFPNYSSELNVNALELDDSALYLCASSSGTGSRPQHFGDGTRLSIL.

This chain connects TRBV4-3 to TRBJ2-1; 7 bases are shared with TRBD1. V lost 0 bases, J lost 4 bases, and 3 bases stayed unmatched. Germline CDR1 is LGHNA and CDR2 is YSLEER. The CDR3 consists of 15 residues. The DNA of the CDR3 is TGCGCCAGCAGCCAAGATGGGACAGCATACAATGAGCAGTTCTTC. This translates into CASSQDGTAYNEQFF.

This clone turned up a few times. The chain links TRBV6-5 to TRBJ1-2, with 7 bases aligning to TRBD1. Germline lookup yields CDR1 MNHEY and CDR2 SVGAGI. V was pared by 4 bases and J by 4 bases, with 6 bases of the junction left unmatched. The CDR3 is 14 residues long. DNA of the CDR3: TGTGCCAGCAGTTTGCAGGGGGATTCCTATGGCTACACCTTC. Translated, it gives CASSLQGDSYGYTF.

The chain has TRBV6-5 and TRBJ2-1, with D maybe TRBD1 (6 bases). This CDR3 is built from 14 residues. The germline V gene encodes CDR1 MNHEY and CDR2 SVGAGI. Trimming took 5 bases from V and 8 from J, leaving 16 bases between them. DNA of the CDR3: TGTGCCAGCAGTCGCCGGGACAACCCAGATGAGCAGTTCTTC. Its translation: CASSRRDNPDEQFF.

The chain combines TRBV11-1 with TRBJ2-1; 9 nucleotides match TRBD1. This CDR3 comprises 14 residues. Germline CDR1 and CDR2: SGHAT and FQDESV (reference sequence). The trim removed 5 bases at V and 6 bases at J, leaving 5 bases unmatched. DNA for the CDR3: TGTGCCAGCAGCCCCAAGGACAGGGGCAATGAGCAGTTCTTC. This codes for CASSPKDRGNEQFF. Variable domain in full (rest from reference TRBV11-1 and TRBJ2-1): EAEVAQSPRYKITEKSQAVAFWCDPISGHATLYWYRQILGQGPELLVQFQDESVVDDSQLPKDRFSAERLKGVDSTLKIQPAELGDSAMYLCASSPKDRGNEQFFGPGTRLTVL.

V gene TRBV6-5 combines with J gene TRBJ2-3, with TRBD1 identical over 10 bases. This CDR3 contains 14 residues. J gave up 3 bases and V 7 bases, and 4 bases lay outside the gene matches. Germline V CDR1 and CDR2: MNHEY, SVGAGI. The CDR3 here is CASTRTGGTDTQYF. In DNA, the CDR3 is TGTGCCAGCACCAGGACAGGGGGAACAGATACGCAGTATTTT.

This chain joins TRBV9 and TRBJ2-1, with 8 bases aligning to TRBD2. The V gene end was trimmed by 2 bases and the J gene end by 5 bases; junction bases not matched to a gene: 12. The CDR3 totals 17 residues. CDR1 is SGDLS, CDR2 YYNGEE, per germline. CDR3 residues: CASSVGGRAGGHNEQFF. The DNA for the CDR3 is TGTGCCAGCAGCGTTGGTGGTCGGGCGGGGGGTCACAATGAGCAGTTCTTC.

V usage is TRBV2 and J usage is TRBJ1-4; 8 positions match TRBD1. V gave up 5 bases and J gave up 6 bases; unmatched junction bases: 5. Looked up from germline, CDR1 is SNHLY and CDR2 is FYNNEI. The CDR3 consists of 14 residues. CDR3 sequence: CASSSGTGYEKLFF. For the CDR3, the DNA is TGTGCCAGCAGTTCCGGGACAGGTTATGAAAAACTGTTTTTT.

In this sample, this clone turned up once. This sequence joins TRBV4-1 and TRBJ1-6; possibly TRBD1 for D (5 bases). V lost 1 base to trimming and J lost 10 bases, with 17 bases between them. Germline V gene lookup returns CDR1 MGHRA and CDR2 YSYEKL. The CDR3 totals 16 residues. CDR3 region: CASSQGSAGLKSPLHF. CDR3 bases: TGCGCCAGCAGCCAAGGATCGGCAGGGCTAAAGTCACCCCTCCACTTT.

This clone showed up many times. The chain carries TRBV4-1 and TRBJ2-1; unclear D gene. Trimming took 4 bases from V and 6 from J, leaving 7 bases between them. This CDR3 region has 12 residues. The germline V gene encodes CDR1 MGHRA and CDR2 YSYEKL. The CDR3 nucleotides read TGCGCCAGCAGCCGATACAGCAATGAGCAGTTCTTC. This codes for CASSRYSNEQFF.

The chain couples TRBV4-1 to TRBJ1-5; D remains unclear. The CDR3 length is 15 residues. Germline V gives CDR1 MGHRA, CDR2 YSYEKL. Trimming took off 1 base at V and 3 bases at J, with 10 bases between the two ends. CDR3 region: CASSQAPGDNQPQHF. DNA of the CDR3: TGCGCCAGCAGCCAAGCCCCGGGTGACAATCAGCCCCAGCATTTT.

The rearrangement joins TRBV7-2 to TRBJ2-7; no clear D gene. The CDR3 sequence is 15 residues long. Trimming shortened V by 1 base and J by 0 bases, and 10 bases separated the two germline ends. Germline assignment: CDR1 SGHTA and CDR2 FQGNSA. As DNA, the CDR3 is TGTGCCAGCAGCTTAGGAGGTGGATACTCCTACGAGCAGTACTTC. Translating gives CASSLGGGYSYEQYF.

The gene calls are TRBV7-2 and TRBJ2-1, with TRBD2 matching over 8 bases. V lost 4 bases to trimming and J lost 5 bases; unmatched junction nucleotides: 10. This CDR3 has 16 amino acids. From germline, CDR1 is SGHTA and CDR2 FQGNSA. This CDR3 reads CASSSYSTSVNNEQFF. The CDR3 bases are TGTGCCAGCAGCTCATATTCGACTAGCGTGAACAATGAGCAGTTCTTC.

In this sample, this clone turned up many times. This chain links TRBV19 with TRBJ1-6, with TRBD1 identical over 9 bases. Germline V gives CDR1 LNHDA, CDR2 SQIVND (reference sequence). The length of the CDR3 is 14 residues. The V gene end was trimmed by 5 bases and the J gene end by 6 bases; junction bases not matched to a gene: 2. The CDR3 nucleotides are TGTGCCAGTAGTGAGGACAGGGGTAATTCACCCCTCCACTTT. This encodes CASSEDRGNSPLHF. The full variable domain, in which reference TRBV19 and TRBJ1-6 provide the parts outside the CDR3, is DGGITQSPKYLFRKEGQNVTLSCEQNLNHDAMYWYRQDPGQGLRLIYYSQIVNDFQKGDIAEGYSVSREKKESFPLTVTSAQKNPTAFYLCASSEDRGNSPLHFGNGTRLTVT.

The chain is built from TRBV2 and TRBJ2-3, with 11 nucleotides matching TRBD1. V lost 5 bases and J lost 2; bases outside the gene matches: 12. Per germline, CDR1 SNHLY and CDR2 FYNNEI. This CDR3 is built from 18 residues. CDR3 sequence (DNA): TGTGCCAGCAGTAGGACAGGGGGCCTAGCGGGGTTCACAGATACGCAGTATTTT. Translation: CASSRTGGLAGFTDTQYF.

The J gene is TRBJ1-4, the V gene TRBV4-1; the D is unclear. Germline V gene sequence: CDR1 MGHRA, CDR2 YSYEKL. The CDR3 has 16 amino acids. The V and J ends lost 4 bases and 8 bases respectively, with 20 bases between them. The chain's CDR3 is CASSLQRSPNREKLFF. The DNA of the CDR3 is TGCGCCAGCAGCCTCCAGAGGTCGCCCAACCGGGAAAAACTGTTTTTT.

This sequence joins TRBV10-3 and TRBJ2-4; D perhaps matches TRBD1 (6 bases). The germline V and J ends were trimmed by 4 bases and 12 bases, with 19 bases remaining between them. Germline lookup yields CDR1 ENHRY and CDR2 SYGVKD. This CDR3 comprises 14 residues. The CDR3 is CAISGGDKRNAQYF. The CDR3 DNA reads as TGTGCCATCAGTGGAGGGGACAAGAGGAACGCTCAGTACTTC.

The rearrangement uses TRBV3-1 (or the pseudogene TRBV3-2) and TRBJ1-5; 7 nucleotides line up with TRBD1. This CDR3 has 15 residues. Per germline, CDR1 LGHDT and CDR2 YNNKEL (reference sequence). The junction had 5 bases not matched to a gene; V was cut back by 0 bases and J by 6 bases. CDR3 nucleotides: TGTGCCAGCAGCCAAGACAGGGGGTTTGCTCAGCCCCAGCATTTT. It encodes CASSQDRGFAQPQHF.

The gene calls are TRBV19 and TRBJ1-3; D is unclear. Germline CDR1 and CDR2: LNHDA and SQIVND (reference sequence). The CDR3 length is 12 residues. The V end lost 7 bases, the J end lost 0 bases, and 4 bases lay between the germline ends. The CDR3 DNA reads TGTGCCAGTACCCTCTCTGGAAACACCATATATTTT. This codes for CASTLSGNTIYF.

The chain is built from TRBV5-1 and TRBJ2-1; D gene uncertain. Germline-derived CDR1 and CDR2 are SGHRS and YFSETQ. V lost 3 bases and J 0 bases, leaving 7 bases between the germline ends. The length of the CDR3 is 14 residues. The CDR3 bases are TGCGCCAGCAGCTCCGTTAGCTCCTACAATGAGCAGTTCTTC. The encoded protein is CASSSVSSYNEQFF.